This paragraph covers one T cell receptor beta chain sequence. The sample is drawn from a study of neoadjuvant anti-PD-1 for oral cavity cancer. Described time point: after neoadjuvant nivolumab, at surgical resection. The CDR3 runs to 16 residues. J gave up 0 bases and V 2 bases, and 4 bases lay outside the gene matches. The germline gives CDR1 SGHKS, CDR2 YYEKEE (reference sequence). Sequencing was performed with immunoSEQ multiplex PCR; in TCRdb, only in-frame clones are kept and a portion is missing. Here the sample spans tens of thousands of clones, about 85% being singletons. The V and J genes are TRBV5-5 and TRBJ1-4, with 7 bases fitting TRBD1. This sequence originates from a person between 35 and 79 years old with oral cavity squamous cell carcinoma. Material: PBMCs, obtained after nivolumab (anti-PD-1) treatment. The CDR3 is CASSLLTGATNEKLFF. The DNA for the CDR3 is TGTGCCAGCAGCTTACTTACAGGGGCAACTAATGAAAAACTGTTTTTT.